This T cell receptor beta chain is drawn from a study of cytomegalovirus exposure and HLA in healthy donors. With 6 bases clipped from V and 1 base from J, the junction kept 7 bases outside the gene matches. CDR1 is SNHLY and CDR2 is FYNNEI in the germline V gene. The CDR3 has 15 amino acids. PCR used 60 Vbeta primers and 13 Jbeta primers. Generated by immunoSEQ multiplex PCR, the TCRdb table keeps only in-frame clones and is missing some. The sample lists 120,000 or so clones, around four fifths seen once, with roughly 10% in the top ten. This TCR came from a male donor in good health and CMV-seropositive. The V call is TRBV2, the J call TRBJ1-1; 8 nucleotides align to TRBD1. The material sequenced was PBMCs. The DNA of the CDR3 is TGTGCCAGCAGAAAGCCGGGACAGGCGAACACTGAAGCTTTCTTT. Protein product: CASRKPGQANTEAFF.